Sequencing of this T cell receptor (beta chain) was carried out in a study of blood T cell repertoires in COVID-19. Libraries were prepared by immunoSEQ multiplex PCR; TCRdb keeps only in-frame clonotypes and omits some of them. The table has around 130,000 clones, roughly nine tenths seen once. Germline V lookup: CDR1 SGHNT, CDR2 YYREEE (reference sequence). The CDR3 is made up of 16 amino acids. V was pared by 0 bases and J by 2 bases, with 3 bases of the junction left unmatched. Concerning this clone itself: Other DNA sequences in this sample translate to the same CDR3.

The sample consisted of peripheral blood. This TCR was recovered from a man between 60 and 70 years old with COVID-19, enrolled during active disease. This chain joins TRBV5-4 and TRBJ2-3, with 10 bases matching TRBD2. CDR3 in amino acids: CASSLVAGGDTDTQYF. DNA for the CDR3: TGTGCCAGCAGCTTGGTAGCGGGAGGCGACACAGATACGCAGTATTTT.